This T cell receptor beta chain was captured by sequencing in a study of blood T cell repertoires in COVID-19. Study details: Donors in the United States, Italy and Spain gave samples during acute or convalescent COVID-19.

Seattle patients were enrolled while actively infected and followed longitudinally. In the source study's methods: Nucleated cell counts were estimated from reference gene primer amplification. Measured with immunoSEQ multiplex PCR; TCRdb has only the in-frame clones, and not every one. V and J calls and clone size are as listed in that table; D and trimming were resolved from the DNA. The table has around 260,000 clones, roughly 84% seen once. This CDR3 has 13 residues. Germline V gene sequence: CDR1 DFQATT, CDR2 SNEGSKA (reference sequence). With 3 bases removed from V and 6 bases from J, the gap between germline ends came to 14 bases.

The TCR sequence derives from a human donor with COVID-19, enrolled during active disease. The donor label of this sample is uncertain. The chain couples TRBV20-1 to TRBJ1-1; a possible D gene is TRBD1 (6 bases). Material: peripheral blood. CDR3 in amino acids: CSASGGREAEAFF. The CDR3 DNA reads TGCAGTGCTAGTGGGGGGCGGGAGGCTGAAGCTTTCTTT.